The 7 T cell receptor beta chains below all came from one sample that was sequenced in a study of cytomegalovirus exposure and HLA in healthy donors. Clones were sequenced by immunoSEQ multiplex PCR, and TCRdb holds only the in-frame ones, with some missing. Of approximately 220,000 clones listed, approximately 88% are singletons. The specimen was PBMCs. Every receptor here comes from a woman in her twenties or thirties in good health and CMV-seropositive.

The rearrangement joins TRBV6-5 to TRBJ1-2, with TRBD1 matching 9 bases. This CDR3 comprises 14 residues. V was clipped by 6 bases and J by 6 bases; unmatched bases: 8. From germline, CDR1 is MNHEY and CDR2 SVGAGI. The CDR3 region has the DNA TGTGCCAGCAGCCCAGGACAGGGGCTGCATGGCTACACCTTC. Translation: CASSPGQGLHGYTF.

This clone was detected only once. This chain connects TRBV10-3 to TRBJ1-5; D is unresolved. The CDR3 is made up of 16 amino acids. Germline V gives CDR1 ENHRY, CDR2 SYGVKD. Trimming took 3 bases from V and 2 from J, leaving 14 bases between them. The CDR3 region has the DNA TGTGCCATCAGTGATACCCTCGGGAGTGGCAATCAGCCCCAGCATTTT. Amino acids: CAISDTLGSGNQPQHF.

The chain joins TRBV11-2 to TRBJ2-7; D unclear. With 6 bases removed from V and 3 bases from J, the gap between germline ends came to 18 bases. Germline lookup yields CDR1 SGHAT and CDR2 FQNNGV. The CDR3 extends over 15 amino acids. The CDR3 sequence is CASRPDGSPDYEQYF. The CDR3 coding sequence is TGTGCCAGCAGACCCGACGGATCACCGGACTACGAGCAGTACTTC.

CDR3 bases: TGTGCCAGCAGACTCAGGGGGCCCCCCGGCGGATCCTATGGCTACACCTTC. It yields the protein CASRLRGPPGGSYGYTF. The chain joins TRBV27 to TRBJ1-2, with TRBD1 matching over 8 bases. This CDR3 spans 17 amino acids. V shed 6 bases, J shed 4 bases, and the junction held 16 bases outside the gene matches. Germline CDR1 and CDR2: MNHEY and SMNVEV (reference sequence).

The V call is TRBV7-9, the J call TRBJ1-2; D is undetermined. V lost 3 bases and J 1 base, leaving 0 bases between the germline ends. The CDR3 is made up of 11 amino acids. Germline assignment: CDR1 SEHNR and CDR2 FQNEAQ (reference sequence). CDR3 protein: CASSFNYGYTF. DNA of the CDR3: TGTGCCAGCAGCTTTAACTATGGCTACACCTTC. The whole variable domain, remainder taken from reference TRBV7-9 and TRBJ1-2, is DTGVSQNPRHKITKRGQNVTFRCDPISEHNRLYWYRQTLGQGPEFLTYFQNEAQLEKSRLLSDRFSAERPKGSFSTLEIQRTEQGDSAMYLCASSFNYGYTFGSGTRLTVV.

The chain links TRBV4-1 to TRBJ2-2, with TRBD2 identical over 8 bases. The junction had 5 bases not matched to a gene; V was cut back by 7 bases and J by 1 base. Germline CDR1 reads MGHRA; CDR2 reads YSYEKL. This CDR3 is 15 amino acids long. CDR3 sequence: CASTPTSGNTGELFF. The DNA for the CDR3 is TGCGCCAGCACCCCAACTAGCGGGAACACCGGGGAGCTGTTTTTT.

The chain uses TRBV9 and TRBJ2-1; 12 nucleotides line up with TRBD2. This CDR3 comprises 14 residues. V lost 4 bases to trimming and J lost 7 bases; unmatched junction nucleotides: 3. Per germline, CDR1 SGDLS and CDR2 YYNGEE. DNA for the CDR3: TGTGCCAGCAGCCAAGGACTAGCGGGGAATGAGCAGTTCTTC. As protein: CASSQGLAGNEQFF.